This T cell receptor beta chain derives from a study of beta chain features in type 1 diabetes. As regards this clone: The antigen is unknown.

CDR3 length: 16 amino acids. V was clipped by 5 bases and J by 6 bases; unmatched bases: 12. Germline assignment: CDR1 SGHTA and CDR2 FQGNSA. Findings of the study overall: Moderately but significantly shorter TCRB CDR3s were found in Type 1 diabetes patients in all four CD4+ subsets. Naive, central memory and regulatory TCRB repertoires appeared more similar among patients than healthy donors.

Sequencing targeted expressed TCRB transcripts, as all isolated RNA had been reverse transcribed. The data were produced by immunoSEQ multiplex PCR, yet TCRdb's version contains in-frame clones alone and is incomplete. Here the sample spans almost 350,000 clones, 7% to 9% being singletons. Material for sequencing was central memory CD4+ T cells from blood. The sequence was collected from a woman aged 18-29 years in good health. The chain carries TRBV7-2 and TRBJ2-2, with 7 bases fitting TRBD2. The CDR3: CASSPIGRAGAGELFF. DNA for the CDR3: TGTGCCAGCAGCCCCATAGGGAGGGCCGGCGCCGGGGAGCTGTTTTTT.